These T cell receptor beta chains were read from a single sample in a study of CD8 T cells in ankylosing spondylitis. TCRdb processed the 5' RACE reads anew with MiXCR; each CDR3 protein has one entry. The repertoire consists of 250,000 to 300,000 distinct CDR3 sequences, with over 15% occurring once and the leading ten covering roughly 34%. Source material: blood, either unsorted or a sorted T cell fraction (not recorded which). Source of these receptors: a male donor with ankylosing spondylitis or in good health (not recorded which). Each CDR3 is given with its conserved first and last residue. The D gene is left open where the match is weak. Only part of the rows carry a size: once, few, many, or a class if the clone is expanded.

TRBJ2-2 | - | - | TRBV29-1 | TGCAGCGTTGGAGGCTTAGGGGTCCCGGGGGAGCTGTTTTTT | CSVGGLGVPGELFF
TRBJ2-2 | many | - | TRBV4-3 | TGCGCCAGCAGCCAAGACCGGGACACCGGGGAGCTGTTTTTT | CASSQDRDTGELFF
TRBJ2-7 | few | - | TRBV27 | TGTGCCAGCAGTTTATCACAGGGTAGGGAGCAGTACTTC | CASSLSQGREQYF
TRBJ2-3 | few | - | TRBV29-1 | TGCAGCGTTGACCATAGCGTGACTAGCACAGATACGCAGTATTTT | CSVDHSVTSTDTQYF
TRBJ2-2 | - | - | TRBV6-1 | TGTGCCAGCAGTCAGGGTACGGCCGGGGAGCTGTTTTTT | CASSQGTAGELFF
TRBJ2-5 | - | - | TRBV15 | TGTGCCACCAGCAGAGGCCTTCAAGAGACCCAGTACTTC | CATSRGLQETQYF
TRBJ1-1 | - | - | TRBV29-1 | TGCAGCGTTGGGGCAGGGTTAGCTTTCTTT | CSVGAGLAFF
TRBJ1-1 | - | - | TRBV20-1 | TGCAGTGCTACCGCCCTAGGGGGGGCGAACACTGAAGCTTTCTTT | CSATALGGANTEAFF
TRBJ2-3 | few | TRBD1 | TRBV4-1 | TGCGCCAGCAGCCAAGAAGACAGGGGAGATACGCAGTATTTT | CASSQEDRGDTQYF
TRBJ2-1 | many | TRBD2 | TRBV7-3 | TGTGCCAGCAGCTTAGGCGGGGGCTCCTACAATGAGCAGTTCTTC | CASSLGGGSYNEQFF
TRBJ2-2 | - | - | TRBV12-3/TRBV12-4 | TGTGCCAGCGGAGGCGGGAACACCGGGGAGCTGTTTTTT | CASGGGNTGELFF
TRBJ2-7 | - | - | TRBV7-9 | TGTGCCAGCAGCATTATGACTAGAAGCTACGAGCAGTACTTC | CASSIMTRSYEQYF
TRBJ2-7 | few | - | TRBV5-6 | TGTGCCAGCAGCCAGGGAGCTAGTCCCTACGAGCAGTACTTC | CASSQGASPYEQYF
TRBJ2-7 | many | - | TRBV27 | TGTGCCAGCAGTTCTTCCGGGGGCTCCTACGAGCAGTACTTC | CASSSSGGSYEQYF
TRBJ2-7 | few | TRBD2 | TRBV20-1 | TGCAGTGCTAGAGATTCTAGGCTAGCGGGAGGGCCACTATCTTGGGAGCAGTACTTC | CSARDSRLAGGPLSWEQYF
TRBJ1-2 | few | TRBD1 | TRBV20-1 | TGCAGTGCGGGAGGACAGGGGGATCCCTACTACGGCTACACCTTC | CSAGGQGDPYYGYTF
TRBJ2-3 | many | - | TRBV12-3/TRBV12-4 | TGTGCCAGCAGTTTTTTGGATACGCAGTATTTT | CASSFLDTQYF
TRBJ2-7 | few | - | TRBV6-5 | TGTGCCAGCAGTTACTCTGCGGGACCAAATTACGAGCAGTACTTC | CASSYSAGPNYEQYF
TRBJ2-1 | - | TRBD2 | TRBV29-1 | TGCAGCGTTCCCGCGGGACTAGACTACAATGAGCAGTTCTTC | CSVPAGLDYNEQFF